Listed below are T cell receptor beta chains from one sample, sequenced in a study of Ad26.COV2.S vaccination and SARS-CoV-2 variants. Data came from immunoSEQ multiplex PCR; TCRdb stores just in-frame clones and leaves some out. The sample includes roughly 500,000 clones, 87% of them seen just once. The sequencing here drew on peripheral blood, taken in a trial of Ad26.COV2.S vaccine versus placebo. Receptors were obtained from a person between 18 and 65 years old who received the Ad26.COV2.S COVID-19 vaccine or a placebo. Both conserved end residues are trimmed from each CDR3. D genes are given only for firm matches. Expanded clones are given a class, and other clones once, few, many or no size at all.

V	D	size	J	CDR3
TRBV29-1	NA	NA	TRBJ1-3	SVQISGNTIY
TRBV9	TRBD1	NA	TRBJ1-1	ASSRQGTNTEAF
TRBV2	NA	NA	TRBJ1-1	ASSWGGGGTEAF
TRBV10-3	TRBD1	NA	TRBJ2-5	AIRGGPQETQY
TRBV5-1	TRBD2	NA	TRBJ2-7	ASSLGSGLAGGGSYEQY
TRBV3-1/TRBV3-2	NA	NA	TRBJ1-5	ASSPTRKGTQH
TRBV5-5	NA	once	TRBJ2-5	ASSLVVGALETQY
TRBV18	NA	NA	TRBJ1-4	ASSPPSGKLF
TRBV30	NA	NA	TRBJ2-7	AWSVNRRPYEQY
TRBV4-2	NA	NA	TRBJ2-1	ASSQDLRWRSLGNEQF
TRBV19	NA	NA	TRBJ1-1	ASGPPRTEAF
TRBV29-1	NA	NA	TRBJ2-7	SVASGQPEY
TRBV7-8	NA	NA	TRBJ1-6	ASSQAGHGVDNSPLH
TRBV7-9	NA	NA	TRBJ2-4	ASSPPGLQNIQY
TRBV27	NA	NA	TRBJ2-3	ASRDRAGSTDTQY
TRBV9	TRBD2	NA	TRBJ2-2	ASSVFGLAVSGELF
TRBV11-3	TRBD2	NA	TRBJ2-1	ASSGKLAGGEQF
TRBV28	NA	NA	TRBJ1-2	ASSPLTGLGGYT
TRBV29-1	NA	once	TRBJ1-1	SVEDPRGRRVGALNTEAF